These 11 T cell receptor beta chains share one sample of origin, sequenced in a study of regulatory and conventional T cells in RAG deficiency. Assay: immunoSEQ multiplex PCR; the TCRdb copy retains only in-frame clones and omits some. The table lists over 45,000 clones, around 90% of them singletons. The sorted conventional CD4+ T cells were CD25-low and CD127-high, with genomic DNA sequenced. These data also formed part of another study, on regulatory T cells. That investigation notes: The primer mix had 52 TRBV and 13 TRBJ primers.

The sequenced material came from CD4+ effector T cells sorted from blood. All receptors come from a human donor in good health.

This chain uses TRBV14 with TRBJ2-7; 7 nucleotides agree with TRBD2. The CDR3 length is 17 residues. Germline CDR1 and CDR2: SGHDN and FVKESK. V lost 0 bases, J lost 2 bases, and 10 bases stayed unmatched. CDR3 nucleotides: TGTGCCAGCAGCCAAGATCTGACCGGGGACTATCCCTACGAGCAGTACTTC. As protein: CASSQDLTGDYPYEQYF. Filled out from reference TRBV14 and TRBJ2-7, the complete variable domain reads EAGVTQFPSHSVIEKGQTVTLRCDPISGHDNLYWYRRVMGKEIKFLLHFVKESKQDESGMPNNRFLAERTGGTYSTLKVQPAELEDSGVYFCASSQDLTGDYPYEQYFGPGTRLTVT.

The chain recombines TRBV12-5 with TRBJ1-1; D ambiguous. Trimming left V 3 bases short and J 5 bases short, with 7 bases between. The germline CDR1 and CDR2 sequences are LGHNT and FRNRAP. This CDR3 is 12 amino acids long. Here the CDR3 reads CASGFEGTEAFF. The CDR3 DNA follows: TGTGCTAGTGGTTTCGAGGGAACTGAAGCTTTCTTT.

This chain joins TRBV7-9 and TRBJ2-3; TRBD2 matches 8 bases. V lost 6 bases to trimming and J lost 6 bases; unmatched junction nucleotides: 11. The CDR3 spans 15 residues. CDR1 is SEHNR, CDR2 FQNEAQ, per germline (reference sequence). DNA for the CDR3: TGTGCCAGCAGGGCCGGGGGGGGCGGATACGATACGCAGTATTTT. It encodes CASRAGGGGYDTQYF.

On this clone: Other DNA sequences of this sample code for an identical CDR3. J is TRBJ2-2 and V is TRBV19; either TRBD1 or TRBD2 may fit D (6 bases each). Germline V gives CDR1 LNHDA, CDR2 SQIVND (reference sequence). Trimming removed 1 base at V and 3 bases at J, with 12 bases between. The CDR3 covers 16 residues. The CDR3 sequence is CASSIGGASYTGELFF. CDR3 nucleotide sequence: TGTGCCAGTAGTATAGGGGGGGCTAGTTACACCGGGGAGCTGTTTTTT. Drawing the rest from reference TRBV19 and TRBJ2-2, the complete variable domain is DGGITQSPKYLFRKEGQNVTLSCEQNLNHDAMYWYRQDPGQGLRLIYYSQIVNDFQKGDIAEGYSVSREKKESFPLTVTSAQKNPTAFYLCASSIGGASYTGELFFGEGSRLTVL.

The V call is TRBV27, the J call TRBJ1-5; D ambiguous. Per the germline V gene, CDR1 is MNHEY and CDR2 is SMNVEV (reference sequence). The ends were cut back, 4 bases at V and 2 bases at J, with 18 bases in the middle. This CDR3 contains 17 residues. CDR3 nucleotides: TGTGCCAGCAGTTCATCCCTTGGCGAGTCGGGCAATCAGCCCCAGCATTTT. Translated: CASSSSLGESGNQPQHF.

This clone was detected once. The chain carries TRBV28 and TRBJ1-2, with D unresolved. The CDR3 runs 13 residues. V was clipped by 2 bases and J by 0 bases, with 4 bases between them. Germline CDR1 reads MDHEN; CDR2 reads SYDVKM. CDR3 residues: CASSLTPNYGYTF. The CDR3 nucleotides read TGTGCCAGCAGTTTAACACCTAACTATGGCTACACCTTC.

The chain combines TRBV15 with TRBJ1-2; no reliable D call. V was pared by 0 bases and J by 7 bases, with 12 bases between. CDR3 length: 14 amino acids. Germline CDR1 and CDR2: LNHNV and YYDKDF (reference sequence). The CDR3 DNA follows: TGTGCCACCAGCAGAGAAAGTGCGGTGGGTGGCTACACCTTC. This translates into CATSRESAVGGYTF.

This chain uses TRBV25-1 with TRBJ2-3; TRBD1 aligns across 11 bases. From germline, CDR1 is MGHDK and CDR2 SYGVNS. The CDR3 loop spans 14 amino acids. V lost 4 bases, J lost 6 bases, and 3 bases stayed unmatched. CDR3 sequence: CASSGGDRGDTQYF. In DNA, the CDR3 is TGTGCCAGCAGTGGTGGGGACAGGGGGGATACGCAGTATTTT.

As DNA, the CDR3 is TGTGCCAGCAGCGGGACAGGGGAGAGGCGTCAGCCCCAGCATTTT. Translation: CASSGTGERRQPQHF. The rearrangement joins TRBV6-5 to TRBJ1-5, with TRBD1 identical over 10 bases. V shed 6 bases and J 6 bases; nucleotides not matched to a gene: 8. The germline V gene has CDR1 MNHEY and CDR2 SVGAGI. The CDR3 totals 15 residues.

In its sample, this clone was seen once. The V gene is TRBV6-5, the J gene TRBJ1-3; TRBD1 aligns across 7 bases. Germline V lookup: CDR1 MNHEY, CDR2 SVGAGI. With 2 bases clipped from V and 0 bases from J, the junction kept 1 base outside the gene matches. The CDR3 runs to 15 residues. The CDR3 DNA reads TGTGCCAGCAGTTACGACAGGGCCTCTGGAAACACCATATATTTT. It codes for CASSYDRASGNTIYF.

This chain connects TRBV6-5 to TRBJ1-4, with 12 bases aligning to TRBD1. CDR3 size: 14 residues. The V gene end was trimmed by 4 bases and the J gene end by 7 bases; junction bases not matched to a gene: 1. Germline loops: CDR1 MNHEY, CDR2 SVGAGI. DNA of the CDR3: TGTGCCAGCAGTTGGGACAGGGGGCGTGAAAAACTGTTTTTT. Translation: CASSWDRGREKLFF.